A single sample is the source of the 26 T cell receptor beta chains below, sequenced in a study of cytomegalovirus exposure and HLA in healthy donors. It was with 60 Vbeta and 13 Jbeta primers that the PCR ran. Sequencing was performed with immunoSEQ multiplex PCR; in TCRdb, only in-frame clones are kept and a portion is missing. The table records 150,000 to 200,000 clones, 60% to 80% of them present only once. Sequencing was performed on PBMCs. The receptors derive from a young man in good health and CMV-seropositive.

This rearrangement joins TRBV27 to TRBJ2-5; 8 positions agree with TRBD1. Germline loops: CDR1 MNHEY, CDR2 SMNVEV (reference sequence). V lost 3 bases and J lost 5; bases outside the gene matches: 11. There are 16 residues in the CDR3. The CDR3 here is CASSFGTGSAYETQYF. DNA of the CDR3: TGTGCCAGCAGTTTCGGGACAGGCTCCGCCTACGAGACCCAGTACTTC.

This chain joins TRBV10-1 and TRBJ2-3, with TRBD2 as a possible D gene (7 bases). CDR1 WNHNN and CDR2 SYGVQD come from the germline V gene (reference sequence). This CDR3 has 14 amino acids. Trimming stripped 4 bases from V and 4 bases from J, with 12 bases between. CDR3 bases: TGCGCCAGCAGTGGCGGGGGCCCCTCAGATACGCAGTATTTT. Protein product: CASSGGGPSDTQYF.

The chain has TRBV11-2 and TRBJ2-7, with TRBD1 matching 11 bases. The CDR3 loop spans 13 amino acids. Germline-derived CDR1 and CDR2 are SGHAT and FQNNGV. The J segment lost 6 bases and the V segment lost 5 bases, leaving 3 bases of the junction unmatched. The CDR3 region is CASSTDRGREQYF. Here the CDR3 DNA reads TGTGCCAGCAGCACGGACAGGGGGCGCGAGCAGTACTTC.

The chain combines TRBV5-5 with TRBJ2-7; no definite D call. The CDR3 runs 13 residues. Germline CDR1 and CDR2: SGHKS and YYEKEE (reference sequence). V was shortened by 0 bases and J by 1 base, with 5 bases between the two germline ends. In DNA, the CDR3 is TGTGCCAGCAGCTTGGTTTCTTCCTACGAGCAGTACTTC. Translating it yields CASSLVSSYEQYF. The full variable domain, in which reference TRBV5-5 and TRBJ2-7 provide the parts outside the CDR3, is DAGVTQSPTHLIKTRGQQVTLRCSPISGHKSVSWYQQVLGQGPQFIFQYYEKEERGRGNFPDRFSARQFPNYSSELNVNALLLGDSALYLCASSLVSSYEQYFGPGTRLTVT.

This chain joins TRBV11-1 and TRBJ1-1, with 11 bases identical to TRBD1. The V gene end was trimmed by 5 bases and the J gene end by 4 bases; junction bases not matched to a gene: 0. CDR1 SGHAT and CDR2 FQDESV come from the germline V gene (reference sequence). CDR3 length: 13 amino acids. CDR3 in amino acids: CASSGQGATEAFF. The CDR3 nucleotides read TGTGCCAGCAGCGGACAGGGGGCCACTGAAGCTTTCTTT.

The CDR3 reads CASSTGVTETQYF. For the CDR3, the DNA is TGTGCCAGCAGCACGGGGGTGACCGAGACCCAGTACTTC. This sequence joins TRBV11-2 and TRBJ2-5, with a tentative D call TRBD2 (6 bases). Germline-derived CDR1 and CDR2 are SGHAT and FQNNGV. The CDR3 has 13 residues. Trimming took off 5 bases at V and 5 bases at J, with 12 bases between the two ends.

The chain employs TRBV11-2 and TRBJ2-1, with 8 bases identical to TRBD2. CDR3 size: 16 residues. Germline V CDR1 and CDR2: SGHAT, FQNNGV. V lost 4 bases and J lost 2; bases outside the gene matches: 7. The CDR3, as DNA: TGTGCCAGCAGCTCGAGCGGGACTAGGGCCTACAATGAGCAGTTCTTC. It encodes CASSSSGTRAYNEQFF.

The chain links TRBV6-1 to TRBJ2-3, with D tentatively TRBD2 (5 bases). This CDR3 contains 14 residues. Between the trimmed V and J ends, which lost 6 bases and 3 bases, there was a span of 13 bases. The germline gives CDR1 MNHNS, CDR2 SASEGT. The CDR3 sequence is CASRRVERTDTQYF. The DNA of the CDR3 is TGTGCCAGCAGGCGGGTTGAAAGGACAGATACGCAGTATTTT.

This clone has more than one count but fewer than ten. The chain uses TRBV7-7 and TRBJ2-7, with unresolved D. V lost 3 bases and J 0 bases, leaving 18 bases between the germline ends. CDR1 and CDR2 from the germline V gene are SSHAT and FNYEAQ (reference sequence). CDR3 length equals 17 residues. The CDR3 nucleotides are TGTGCCAGCAGCTTTTCCGTATCCGAACTGAGCTCCTACGAGCAGTACTTC. Its protein product is CASSFSVSELSSYEQYF.

The chain employs TRBV11-2 and TRBJ2-2; no definite D call. Trimming took off 5 bases at V and 1 base at J, with 11 bases between the two ends. This CDR3 has 15 residues. Germline loops: CDR1 SGHAT, CDR2 FQNNGV. CDR3 DNA sequence: TGTGCCAGCAGCCAAAACCCGGGGAACACCGGGGAGCTGTTTTTT. Protein: CASSQNPGNTGELFF.

This rearrangement joins TRBV29-1 to TRBJ2-3; TRBD2 agrees at 10 bases. The V and J ends lost 7 bases and 4 bases, in that order; junction bases with no gene match: 11. This CDR3 region has 15 residues. Germline-derived CDR1 and CDR2 are SQVTM and ANQGSEA. The CDR3 DNA is TGCAGCGCCCATAGCGGGGGGCCTCGGGCAGATACGCAGTATTTT. Protein: CSAHSGGPRADTQYF.

The gene calls are TRBV28 and TRBJ1-5; possible D gene TRBD1, 6 bases. Germline lookup yields CDR1 MDHEN and CDR2 SYDVKM. Trimming took 11 bases from V and 1 from J, leaving 12 bases between them. The CDR3 length is 13 residues. CDR3 sequence (DNA): TGTGCCGACTCCCAGGGGAGCAATCAGCCCCAGCATTTT. Its protein product is CADSQGSNQPQHF.

V gene TRBV10-3 combines with J gene TRBJ2-7; the match to TRBD2 covers 8 bases. The germline gives CDR1 ENHRY, CDR2 SYGVKD. Germline trimming cut 4 bases from V and 1 base from J; bases unmatched to any gene: 6. This CDR3 is 15 amino acids long. The CDR3 DNA follows: TGTGCCATCAGTGCCGGGGGGGCCGGGTCCTACGAGCAGTACTTC. This encodes CAISAGGAGSYEQYF.

The chain is built from TRBV6-6 and TRBJ2-7; D gene ambiguous. Per germline, CDR1 MNHNY and CDR2 SVGAGI (reference sequence). CDR3 length: 14 amino acids. Trimming shortened V by 0 bases and J by 6 bases, and 12 bases separated the two germline ends. The CDR3 reads CASSYSRGTGEQYF. CDR3 in DNA: TGTGCCAGCAGTTACTCGCGAGGTACGGGCGAGCAGTACTTC.

The chain recombines TRBV7-2 with TRBJ2-7; 7 positions match TRBD1. CDR1 is SGHTA and CDR2 is FQGNSA in the germline V gene. This CDR3 contains 14 residues. Trimming took 5 bases from V and 3 from J; bases not matched to a gene: 7. CDR3: CASSRDSKHYEQYF. The DNA of the CDR3 is TGTGCCAGCAGCCGGGACAGCAAGCACTACGAGCAGTACTTC.

V usage is TRBV15 and J usage is TRBJ2-5; a weak D match, TRBD2 (6 bases). The CDR3 has 14 amino acids. CDR1 and CDR2 (germline): LNHNV, YYDKDF (reference sequence). The germline V and J ends were trimmed by 2 bases and 2 bases, with 9 bases remaining between them. CDR3 in amino acids: CATSRRDLQETQYF. DNA of the CDR3: TGTGCCACCAGCAGACGGGACTTACAAGAGACCCAGTACTTC.

V is TRBV18 and J is TRBJ2-7; TRBD2 matches 8 bases. V trimming: 2 bases; J trimming: 6 bases; junction bases outside the gene matches: 6. This CDR3 region has 14 residues. The germline gives CDR1 KGHSH, CDR2 LQKENI. CDR3 bases: TGTGCCAGCTCACCAAGGACTAGCCCTTTCGAGCAGTACTTC. Translation: CASSPRTSPFEQYF.

The chain joins TRBV28 to TRBJ2-7, with D maybe TRBD2 (5 bases). In germline, CDR1 is MDHEN, CDR2 SYDVKM. The CDR3 is 15 residues long. V was trimmed by 7 bases and J by 3 bases, leaving 19 bases between them. CDR3 region: CASTPGRNRDYEQYF. CDR3 nucleotide sequence: TGTGCCAGCACCCCGGGGAGAAATAGGGACTACGAGCAGTACTTC.

This clone was detected once. The CDR3 protein is CASRLTGTGAYEQYF. The CDR3 coding sequence is TGTGCCAGCAGATTAACCGGGACAGGAGCCTACGAGCAGTACTTC. The chain is built from TRBV11-2 and TRBJ2-7; TRBD1 matches 8 bases. The V gene end was trimmed by 6 bases and the J gene end by 2 bases; junction bases not matched to a gene: 9. This CDR3 region has 15 residues. Germline CDR1 SGHAT, CDR2 FQNNGV.

This clone has only a few counts. The chain links TRBV4-3 to TRBJ1-2, with D perhaps TRBD1 (6 bases). The germline CDR1 and CDR2 sequences are LGHNA and YSLEER. This CDR3 spans 14 amino acids. Trimming cost V 1 base and J 0 bases, with 6 bases left between them. Here the CDR3 reads CASSQGTANYGYTF. The CDR3 DNA reads as TGCGCCAGCAGCCAAGGGACAGCTAACTATGGCTACACCTTC.

The chain links TRBV5-1 to TRBJ1-3, with 8 bases that match TRBD1. This CDR3 contains 15 residues. Germline CDR1 SGHRS, CDR2 YFSETQ. V lost 3 bases, J lost 0 bases, and 2 bases stayed unmatched. CDR3 bases: TGCGCCAGCAGCTCACAGGGGGGCTCTGGAAACACCATATATTTT. Its translation is CASSSQGGSGNTIYF.

V gene TRBV6-6 combines with J gene TRBJ2-1; 7 nucleotides line up with TRBD1. V shed 0 bases, J shed 4 bases, and the junction held 6 bases outside the gene matches. The CDR3 totals 16 residues. Germline CDR1 and CDR2: MNHNY and SVGAGI (reference sequence). CDR3 loop: CASSYSMARGYNEQFF. CDR3 coding DNA: TGTGCCAGCAGTTACTCGATGGCCAGGGGGTACAATGAGCAGTTCTTC.

V usage is TRBV7-3 and J usage is TRBJ2-5; the match to TRBD2 covers 7 bases. CDR1 SGHTA and CDR2 FQGTGA come from the germline V gene. V shed 5 bases and J 4 bases; nucleotides not matched to a gene: 4. The CDR3 has 13 residues. CDR3 sequence (DNA): TGTGCCAGCAGCCAAAGCGGGGTAGAGACCCAGTACTTC. It encodes CASSQSGVETQYF.

The chain carries TRBV27 and TRBJ2-7; 7 nucleotides align to TRBD1. In germline, CDR1 is MNHEY, CDR2 SMNVEV (reference sequence). The V gene end was trimmed by 0 bases and the J gene end by 4 bases; junction bases not matched to a gene: 15. The CDR3 totals 18 residues. The CDR3 spells CASSLSWGTANSRYEQYF. The CDR3 DNA sequence: TGTGCCAGCAGTTTATCTTGGGGGACAGCCAACTCTAGGTACGAGCAGTACTTC.

With regard to this clone: Other DNA sequences from this sample encode an identical CDR3 as well. This chain joins TRBV10-3 and TRBJ2-4; tentatively, D is TRBD1 (5 bases). Per the germline V gene, CDR1 is ENHRY and CDR2 is SYGVKD. The V end was cut by 0 bases, the J end by 6 bases, with 9 bases between. The CDR3 length is 14 residues. CDR3 sequence: CAISESRDRNIQYF. In DNA form, the CDR3 reads TGTGCCATCAGTGAGTCCCGAGACAGAAACATTCAGTACTTC.

Written as DNA, the CDR3 is TGTGCCACCGCGGGCTCTCATAATTCACCCCTCCACTTT. Translated, it gives CATAGSHNSPLHF. The chain links TRBV28 to TRBJ1-6; D is ambiguous. The CDR3 covers 13 residues. Germline lookup yields CDR1 MDHEN and CDR2 SYDVKM. Trimming took off 10 bases at V and 5 bases at J, with 12 bases between the two ends.